This TCR beta chain was identified during a study of CD8 T cells in Susac syndrome. Study outcomes and limitations: Acknowledgment was made by the study that its TCR sequencing and HLA analysis involved a relatively small number of individuals.

The V and J ends lost 3 bases and 2 bases, in that order; junction bases with no gene match: 5. Germline lookup yields CDR1 KGHSH and CDR2 LQKENI. The CDR3 contains 16 residues. CD8+ and CD4+ T cells taken from blood had their TCR beta sequenced. Negative isolation yielded the CD8+ and CD4+ T cells, while FACS enriched the TEMRA cells. When the RNA was reverse transcribed, random hexamers were used with an input of roughly 0.45 to 1 ug. Multiplex immunoSEQ PCR targeted 54 Vbeta and 13 Jbeta TCR beta segments. TCRdb used MiXCR to reprocess the immunoSEQ multiplex PCR reads, holding one entry per CDR3 protein. This table has some 110,000 distinct CDR3 sequences, about 94% appearing once. Concerning this clonotype itself: Its antigen is not known.

Sequencing input: CD4+ T cells from PBMCs. The sequence came from a human donor in good health. V usage is TRBV18 and J usage is TRBJ2-1; 9 bases match TRBD2. CDR3 in DNA: TGTGCCAGCTCACCGGGCGGGAGGGCCCCCTACAATGAGCAGTTCTTC. As protein: CASSPGGRAPYNEQFF.